The 10 T cell receptor beta chains below come from one sample, sequenced in a study of cytomegalovirus exposure and HLA in healthy donors. The PCR used 60 Vbeta and 13 Jbeta primers. This table comes from immunoSEQ multiplex PCR, and its TCRdb copy is limited to in-frame clones, with some not included. The data contain about 160,000 clones, roughly 88% of them singletons. Sequencing was performed on PBMCs. The receptors shown here come from a man aged 45-65 years in good health and CMV-seropositive.

The chain combines TRBV5-1 with TRBJ2-3, with 13 bases fitting TRBD2. CDR3 size: 16 residues. CDR1 is SGHRS, CDR2 YFSETQ, per germline. V lost 0 bases and J lost 7; bases outside the gene matches: 5. The CDR3 nucleotides are TGCGCCAGCAGCTTGGAAACTAGCGGGAGGGCTCATACGCAGTATTTT. Its translation is CASSLETSGRAHTQYF.

The rearrangement links TRBV27 to TRBJ2-3, with TRBD2 matching over 14 bases. Germline V gene lookup returns CDR1 MNHEY and CDR2 SMNVEV (reference sequence). This CDR3 spans 16 amino acids. V gave up 3 bases and J gave up 1 base; unmatched junction bases: 0. DNA for the CDR3: TGTGCCAGCAGTTTGGGACTAGCGGGAGGCACAGATACGCAGTATTTT. It codes for CASSLGLAGGTDTQYF.

This chain uses TRBV11-2 with TRBJ2-7; weak D call: TRBD2 (7 bases). Germline CDR1 SGHAT, CDR2 FQNNGV. This CDR3 is 15 amino acids long. V dropped 5 bases and J dropped 2 bases, with 16 bases sitting between them. The CDR3 DNA reads TGTGCCAGCAGCCTGTTTGCGGGGGCCACCTACGAGCAGTACGTC. Amino acid sequence: CASSLFAGATYEQYV.

The count of this clone is one. The rearrangement joins TRBV11-3 to TRBJ1-1; 7 bases fit TRBD1. Germline CDR1 SGHNT, CDR2 YENEEA. The CDR3 extends over 18 amino acids. V was pared by 1 base and J by 0 bases, with 11 bases of the junction left unmatched. The CDR3 nucleotides are TGTGCCAGCAGCTTAGTATTGACAGGGACCATCATGAACACTGAAGCTTTCTTT. Protein product: CASSLVLTGTIMNTEAFF.

The sample holds one count of this clone. The gene calls are TRBV6-1 and TRBJ1-1; 10 bases match TRBD1. Per germline, CDR1 MNHNS and CDR2 SASEGT. J was trimmed by 8 bases and V by 6 bases; bases with no gene match: 3. The CDR3 is 12 amino acids. CDR3 in amino acids: CASRTTGGEAFF. The CDR3 region has the DNA TGTGCCAGCAGGACGACAGGGGGCGAAGCTTTCTTT.

The V call is TRBV5-5, the J call TRBJ2-2; 8 bases align to TRBD2. Germline trimming cut 1 base from V and 1 base from J; bases unmatched to any gene: 3. The CDR3 runs to 16 residues. The germline gives CDR1 SGHKS, CDR2 YYEKEE (reference sequence). The CDR3 DNA follows: TGTGCCAGCAGCTTGCTCGCGGGAGGGAACACCGGGGAGCTGTTTTTT. Its protein product is CASSLLAGGNTGELFF.

This clone was counted once. The chain carries TRBV5-1 and TRBJ1-1; D remains unclear. CDR1 and CDR2 from the germline V gene are SGHRS and YFSETQ. The CDR3 length is 12 residues. V was cut by 5 bases and J by 1 base, with 6 bases left in between. CDR3: CASRVENTEAFF. CDR3 sequence (DNA): TGCGCCAGCAGGGTAGAGAACACTGAAGCTTTCTTT.

The V call is TRBV18, the J call TRBJ2-2; D perhaps matches TRBD2 (5 bases). Germline V lookup: CDR1 KGHSH, CDR2 LQKENI. The CDR3 runs to 15 residues. Trimming took off 2 bases at V and 5 bases at J, with 12 bases between the two ends. The CDR3 DNA is TGTGCCAGCTCACCAGTGAGGGATGGAACCGGGGAGCTGTTTTTT. Residues: CASSPVRDGTGELFF.

This sequence joins TRBV5-5 and TRBJ1-5, with TRBD1 identical over 9 bases. The CDR3 covers 14 residues. Unmatched junction bases numbered 2, after V lost 4 bases and J lost 3 bases. Germline CDR1 reads SGHKS; CDR2 reads YYEKEE (reference sequence). CDR3 loop: CASSRTGVNQPQHF. The CDR3 nucleotides read TGTGCCAGCAGCCGGACAGGGGTCAATCAGCCCCAGCATTTT.

This chain joins TRBV28 and TRBJ1-2; 7 bases match TRBD1. J gave up 10 bases and V 5 bases, and 7 bases lay outside the gene matches. Germline CDR1 is MDHEN and CDR2 is SYDVKM. The CDR3 is 12 amino acids. The CDR3 sequence is CASSGGQQDYTF. The CDR3 coding sequence is TGTGCCAGCAGTGGGGGACAGCAGGACTACACCTTC.